This TCR beta chain was sequenced during a study of beta chain features in type 1 diabetes. Sequencing targeted expressed TCRB transcripts, as all isolated RNA had been reverse transcribed. Assay used: immunoSEQ multiplex PCR; TCRdb lists only in-frame clones, some missing. The repertoire holds about 900,000 clones, with roughly 17% as singletons. Overall study results and limits: Patients' naive, central memory and Treg TCRB repertoires seemed closer to one another than those of healthy donors. Sequencing from cDNA could over-represent high-TCR-expressing cells.

In the case of this clone: The antigen is undetermined.

CDR1 KGHSH and CDR2 LQKENI come from the germline V gene. The CDR3 contains 14 residues. Trimming shortened V by 2 bases and J by 8 bases, and 13 bases separated the two germline ends. The material sequenced was naive CD4+ T cells from blood. The TCR was taken from a woman under 30 in good health. V usage is TRBV18 and J usage is TRBJ2-1; tentative D call: TRBD1 (6 bases). In nucleotides, the CDR3 is TGTGCCAGCTCACCAACAACAGGGTTCGATGAGCAGTTCTTC. This codes for CASSPTTGFDEQFF.